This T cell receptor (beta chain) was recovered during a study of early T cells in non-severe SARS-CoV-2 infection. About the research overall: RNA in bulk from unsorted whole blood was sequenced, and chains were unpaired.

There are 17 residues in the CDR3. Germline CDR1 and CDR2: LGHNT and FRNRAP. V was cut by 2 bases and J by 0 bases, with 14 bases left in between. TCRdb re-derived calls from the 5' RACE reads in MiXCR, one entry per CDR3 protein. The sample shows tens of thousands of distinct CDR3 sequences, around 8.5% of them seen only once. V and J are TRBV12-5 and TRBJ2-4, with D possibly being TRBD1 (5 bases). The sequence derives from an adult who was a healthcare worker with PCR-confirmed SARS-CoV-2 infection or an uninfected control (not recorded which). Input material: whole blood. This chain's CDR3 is CASGLITGKLAKNIQYF. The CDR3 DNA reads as TGTGCTAGTGGTTTGATTACAGGAAAGCTAGCCAAAAACATTCAGTACTTC.